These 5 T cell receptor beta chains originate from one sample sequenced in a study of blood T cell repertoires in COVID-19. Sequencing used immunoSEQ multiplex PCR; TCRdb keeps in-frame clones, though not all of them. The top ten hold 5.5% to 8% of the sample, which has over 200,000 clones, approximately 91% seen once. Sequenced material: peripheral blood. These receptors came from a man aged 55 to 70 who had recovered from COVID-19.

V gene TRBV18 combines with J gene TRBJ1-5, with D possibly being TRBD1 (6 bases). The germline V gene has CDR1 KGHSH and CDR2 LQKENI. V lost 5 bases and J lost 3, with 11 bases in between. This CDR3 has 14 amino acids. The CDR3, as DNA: TGTGCCAGCTCAGCCGGACAGTTCAATCAGCCCCAGCATTTT. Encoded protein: CASSAGQFNQPQHF.

DNA for the CDR3: TGTGCCAGCAGTTTGGAGGGGACCGGTGAAGCTTTCTTT. It encodes CASSLEGTGEAFF. The J gene is TRBJ1-1, the V gene TRBV28; a possible D gene is TRBD1 (5 bases). V was pared by 3 bases and J by 7 bases, with 12 bases between. Germline V gene sequence: CDR1 MDHEN, CDR2 SYDVKM. This CDR3 contains 13 residues.

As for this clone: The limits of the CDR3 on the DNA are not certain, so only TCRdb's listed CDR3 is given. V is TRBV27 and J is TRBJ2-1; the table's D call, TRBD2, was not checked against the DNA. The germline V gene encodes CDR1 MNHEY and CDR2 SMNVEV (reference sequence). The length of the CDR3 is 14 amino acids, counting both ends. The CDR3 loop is CASTPVASGNVILF.

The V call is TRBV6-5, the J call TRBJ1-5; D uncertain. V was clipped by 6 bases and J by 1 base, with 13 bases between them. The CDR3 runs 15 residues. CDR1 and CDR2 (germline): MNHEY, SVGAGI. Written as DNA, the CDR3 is TGTGCCAGCAGCCAGACATCCCGCAGCAATCAGCCCCAGCATTTT. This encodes CASSQTSRSNQPQHF.

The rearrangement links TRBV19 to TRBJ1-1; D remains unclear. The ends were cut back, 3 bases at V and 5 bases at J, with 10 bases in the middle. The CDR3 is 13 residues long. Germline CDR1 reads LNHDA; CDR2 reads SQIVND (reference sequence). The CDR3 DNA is TGTGCCAGTAGTATCGGGTTCCCAACTGAAGCTTTCTTT. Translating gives CASSIGFPTEAFF.